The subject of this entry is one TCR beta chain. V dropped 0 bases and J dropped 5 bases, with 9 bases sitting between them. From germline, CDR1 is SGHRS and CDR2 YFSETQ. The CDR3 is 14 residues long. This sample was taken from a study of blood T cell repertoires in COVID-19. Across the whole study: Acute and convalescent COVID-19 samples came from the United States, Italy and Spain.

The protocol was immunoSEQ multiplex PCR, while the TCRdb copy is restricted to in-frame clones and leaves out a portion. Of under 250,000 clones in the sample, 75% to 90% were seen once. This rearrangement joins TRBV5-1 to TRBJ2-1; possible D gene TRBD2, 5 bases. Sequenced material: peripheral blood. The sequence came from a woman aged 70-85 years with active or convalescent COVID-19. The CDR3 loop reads CASSLGMGDNEQFF. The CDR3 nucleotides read TGCGCCAGCAGCTTGGGGATGGGAGACAATGAGCAGTTCTTC.